This T cell receptor beta chain derives from a study of CD8 T cells in ankylosing spondylitis. With regard to this clonotype: No antigen is known for it.

Study-level results: Characteristic of ankylosing spondylitis blood, it appeared, was a TCR beta motif comprising roughly 8 highly homologous variants. Certain motif variants had earlier been reported in reactive arthritis synovial fluid and blood. Reportedly, significant enrichment of disease-linked clones occurred in matched ankylosing spondylitis synovial fluid. The disease-linked clones had a CD8+ phenotype and low blood frequencies.

A quantitative 5'-RACE method, one with molecular barcodes, was used to make TCR beta libraries. Using its own MiXCR run on the 5' RACE reads, TCRdb lists one record per CDR3 protein. The table shows 750,000 to 850,000 distinct CDR3 sequences, with 10% to 15% occurring only once. Germline loops: CDR1 ENHRY, CDR2 SYGVKD. The V and J ends lost 6 bases and 0 bases, in that order; junction bases with no gene match: 8. The CDR3 consists of 18 residues. Sequencing was carried out using blood, either unsorted or a sorted T cell fraction (not recorded which). The receptor was derived from a male donor with ankylosing spondylitis. This rearrangement joins TRBV10-3 to TRBJ2-6; TRBD1 aligns across 10 bases. The CDR3 region has the DNA TGTGCCATCAGCACTCGGACAGGGGGTCCCTCTGGGGCCAACGTCCTGACTTTC. As protein: CAISTRTGGPSGANVLTF.